Below are 24 T cell receptor beta chains sequenced from a single sample in a study of cytomegalovirus exposure and HLA in healthy donors. The study ran its PCR with 60 Vbeta and 13 Jbeta primers. Sequencing used immunoSEQ multiplex PCR; TCRdb keeps in-frame clones, though not all of them. Recorded here are 150,000 to 200,000 clones; the top ten clones represent 1.3%. The sequenced sample was PBMCs. The receptors here all came from a woman aged 55-69 years in good health and CMV-seronegative.

DNA for the CDR3: TGTGCCAGCAGCTTGGGGGCCCAGACAGGGAAGAATACCGGGGAGCTGTTTTTT. Amino acid sequence: CASSLGAQTGKNTGELFF. This chain joins TRBV5-4 and TRBJ2-2; 7 positions match TRBD1. V lost 0 bases and J lost 5; bases outside the gene matches: 13. CDR1 and CDR2 from the germline V gene are SGHNT and YYREEE (reference sequence). The CDR3 consists of 18 residues.

V usage is TRBV7-3 and J usage is TRBJ1-6; a weak D match, TRBD1 (6 bases). Trimming took 2 bases from V and 7 from J, leaving 12 bases between them. Germline V gene sequence: CDR1 SGHTA, CDR2 FQGTGA. The CDR3 runs 15 residues. The DNA of the CDR3 is TGTGCCAGCAGCTTAGGGCAGGGGTTCAATTCACCCCTCCACTTT. This sequence encodes CASSLGQGFNSPLHF.

The chain recombines TRBV7-9 with TRBJ2-7; 10 nucleotides match TRBD1. The CDR3 covers 16 residues. V was pared by 0 bases and J by 1 base, with 3 bases of the junction left unmatched. From germline, CDR1 is SEHNR and CDR2 FQNEAQ (reference sequence). The CDR3 region has the DNA TGTGCCAGCAGCTTAGCCAGGACAGGGGGGTCCTACGAGCAGTACTTC. Translating gives CASSLARTGGSYEQYF.

The V call is TRBV5-1, the J call TRBJ2-6; D call uncertain. The CDR3 length is 16 residues. Per the germline V gene, CDR1 is SGHRS and CDR2 is YFSETQ. V dropped 0 bases and J dropped 2 bases, with 9 bases sitting between them. The CDR3 is CASSLVVPTGANVLTF. The CDR3 nucleotides are TGCGCCAGCAGCTTGGTGGTGCCTACTGGGGCCAACGTCCTGACTTTC.

The rearrangement uses TRBV4-2 and TRBJ1-2; no clear D. Trimming cost V 4 bases and J 4 bases, with 7 bases left between them. The CDR3 is 12 residues long. Per the germline V gene, CDR1 is LGHNA and CDR2 is YNFKEQ. The CDR3, as DNA: TGTGCCAGCAGCCGAGACGTCTATGGCTACACCTTC. This codes for CASSRDVYGYTF.

The chain carries TRBV5-1 and TRBJ2-5; D remains ambiguous. The CDR3 extends over 14 amino acids. The V and J ends lost 3 bases and 1 base respectively, with 10 bases between them. The germline V gene encodes CDR1 SGHRS and CDR2 YFSETQ. The CDR3 DNA is TGCGCCAGCAGCTCCACGGCAGGCCAAGAGACCCAGTACTTC. This sequence encodes CASSSTAGQETQYF.

The rearrangement links TRBV7-9 to TRBJ2-3; D unclear. Germline V gene sequence: CDR1 SEHNR, CDR2 FQNEAQ (reference sequence). V was shortened by 5 bases and J by 3 bases, with 12 bases between the two germline ends. This CDR3 comprises 14 residues. CDR3: CASSDSLLTDTQYF. The CDR3 bases are TGTGCCAGCAGCGACTCTCTCTTAACAGATACGCAGTATTTT.

V gene TRBV29-1 combines with J gene TRBJ2-2, with D hard to call. Per the germline V gene, CDR1 is SQVTM and CDR2 is ANQGSEA. The V and J ends lost 4 bases and 7 bases respectively, with 7 bases between them. The CDR3 loop spans 11 amino acids. The CDR3: CSVGSGGELFF. CDR3 sequence (DNA): TGCAGCGTTGGATCGGGCGGGGAGCTGTTTTTT.

The chain is built from TRBV4-2 and TRBJ1-2; 10 nucleotides agree with TRBD1. The junction had 7 bases not matched to a gene; V was cut back by 4 bases and J by 2 bases. Germline CDR1 LGHNA, CDR2 YNFKEQ. This CDR3 comprises 16 residues. The CDR3 DNA sequence: TGTGCCAGCAGCCGAAGTCCGGACAGGGGGAACTATGGCTACACCTTC. It yields the protein CASSRSPDRGNYGYTF.

The chain couples TRBV19 to TRBJ1-5, with D tentatively TRBD1 (6 bases). The V end lost 3 bases, the J end lost 1 base, and 13 bases lay between the germline ends. The germline V gene encodes CDR1 LNHDA and CDR2 SQIVND (reference sequence). CDR3 length: 16 amino acids. CDR3 coding DNA: TGTGCCAGTAGTATCCCGGGACATCCAAGCAATCAGCCCCAGCATTTT. Amino acids: CASSIPGHPSNQPQHF.

The chain carries TRBV6-5 and TRBJ2-3; TRBD2 is a possible D gene (5 bases). V gave up 0 bases and J gave up 0 bases, with 10 bases separating them. Germline V CDR1 and CDR2: MNHEY, SVGAGI. This CDR3 spans 16 amino acids. The DNA of the CDR3 is TGTGCCAGCAGTTACTCGAGAGGGAGTAGCACAGATACGCAGTATTTT. It specifies CASSYSRGSSTDTQYF.

The chain couples TRBV7-6 to TRBJ1-5; D unclear. In germline, CDR1 is SGHVS, CDR2 FNYEAQ. Between the trimmed V and J ends, which lost 1 base and 5 bases, there was a span of 6 bases. CDR3 length: 13 residues. CDR3: CASSLDPDQPQHF. CDR3 DNA: TGTGCCAGCAGCTTAGATCCTGATCAGCCCCAGCATTTT.

The V and J genes are TRBV2 and TRBJ2-7; D might be TRBD1 (6 bases). There are 14 residues in the CDR3. Germline CDR1 SNHLY, CDR2 FYNNEI. V lost 5 bases and J 3 bases, leaving 14 bases between the germline ends. The CDR3 bases are TGTGCCAGCAGTCAGGACAGCTACGTCTACGAGCAGTACTTC. Its translation: CASSQDSYVYEQYF.

This chain uses TRBV7-6 with TRBJ2-7; D unresolved. The CDR3 covers 13 residues. Germline CDR1 SGHVS, CDR2 FNYEAQ. V lost 0 bases to trimming and J lost 4 bases, with 7 bases between them. The CDR3 loop is CASSLALRYEQYF. Written as DNA, the CDR3 is TGTGCCAGCAGCTTAGCTCTGCGGTACGAGCAGTACTTC.

The chain joins TRBV20-1 to TRBJ2-1, with TRBD2 matching 10 bases. V dropped 6 bases and J dropped 13; count of bases not matched to a gene: 6. The CDR3 totals 11 residues. Germline V lookup: CDR1 DFQATT, CDR2 SNEGSKA (reference sequence). The CDR3 nucleotides are TGCAGTGCGGGTCTAGCGGGAGTTCAGTTCTTC. This sequence encodes CSAGLAGVQFF.

CDR3 region: CASSRRLAYEQYF. The CDR3 DNA reads as TGTGCCAGTAGTAGACGGCTAGCCTACGAGCAGTACTTC. The rearrangement joins TRBV19 to TRBJ2-7; no firm D call. Germline lookup yields CDR1 LNHDA and CDR2 SQIVND (reference sequence). V lost 4 bases and J 2 bases, leaving 9 bases between the germline ends. This CDR3 has 13 amino acids.

The chain recombines TRBV7-9 with TRBJ1-2, with no clear D. The CDR3 totals 15 residues. The ends were cut back, 0 bases at V and 4 bases at J, with 12 bases in the middle. Germline V gene sequence: CDR1 SEHNR, CDR2 FQNEAQ (reference sequence). CDR3 region: CASSLAGTRGYGYTF. CDR3 nucleotide sequence: TGTGCCAGCAGCTTAGCGGGAACTCGGGGCTATGGCTACACCTTC.

V usage is TRBV10-3 and J usage is TRBJ2-7, with 11 bases lining up with TRBD1. The CDR3 extends over 15 amino acids. Germline V CDR1 and CDR2: ENHRY, SYGVKD. V dropped 6 bases and J dropped 0; count of bases not matched to a gene: 4. CDR3 residues: CAIRMGQGVSYEQYF. Here the CDR3 DNA reads TGTGCCATCAGGATGGGACAGGGGGTCTCCTACGAGCAGTACTTC.

The chain is built from TRBV2 and TRBJ2-7; the match to TRBD1 covers 7 bases. CDR3 length: 13 residues. V was pared by 6 bases and J by 11 bases, with 13 bases of the junction left unmatched. The V gene's germline CDR1 is SNHLY and CDR2 FYNNEI. The CDR3 region is CASSKEQGVSEYF. The CDR3 DNA reads TGTGCCAGCAGCAAAGAGCAGGGGGTTTCAGAGTACTTC.

The V call is TRBV7-2, the J call TRBJ2-5; TRBD2 matches 11 bases. With V trimmed by 7 bases and J by 4 bases, 5 bases remained unmatched. Looked up from germline, CDR1 is SGHTA and CDR2 is FQGNSA. The CDR3 totals 14 residues. The CDR3 nucleotides are TGTGCCAGCATAGCGGGGGGGAGGGGAGAGACCCAGTACTTC. This translates into CASIAGGRGETQYF.

V and J are TRBV7-9 and TRBJ2-1; 8 bases align to TRBD2. The CDR3 has 15 residues. In germline, CDR1 is SEHNR, CDR2 FQNEAQ (reference sequence). V was clipped by 3 bases and J by 5 bases; unmatched bases: 6. As DNA, the CDR3 is TGTGCCAGCAGCTTGGGAGGACTAGCAGACAATGAGCAGTTCTTC. Protein: CASSLGGLADNEQFF.

V is TRBV7-8 and J is TRBJ1-1; the match to TRBD1 covers 7 bases. Germline lookup yields CDR1 SGHVS and CDR2 FQNEAQ. The CDR3 has 13 residues. J gave up 5 bases and V 4 bases, and 4 bases lay outside the gene matches. In nucleotides, the CDR3 is TGTGCCAGCAGCTCAGGGGGAATGACTGAAGCTTTCTTT. Amino acid sequence: CASSSGGMTEAFF.

The chain has TRBV2 and TRBJ1-2; D may be TRBD1 (5 bases). The CDR3 extends over 12 amino acids. Trimming removed 6 bases from V and 12 bases from J, with 17 bases in between. Germline V CDR1 and CDR2: SNHLY, FYNNEI. The CDR3 coding sequence is TGTGCCAGCAGCACAGGTTTTTCCCTTCACACCTTC. It yields the protein CASSTGFSLHTF. Together with reference TRBV2 and TRBJ1-2, the CDR3 gives the full variable domain: EPEVTQTPSHQVTQMGQEVILRCVPISNHLYFYWYRQILGQKVEFLVSFYNNEISEKSEIFDDQFSVERPDGSNFTLKIRSTKLEDSAMYFCASSTGFSLHTFGSGTRLTVV.

The chain recombines TRBV5-1 with TRBJ2-5; the match to TRBD1 covers 10 bases. This CDR3 region has 14 residues. Germline V gene data show CDR1 as SGHRS and CDR2 as YFSETQ. Trimming at V came to 6 bases and at J to 4 bases, leaving 6 bases not matched to a gene. DNA for the CDR3: TGCGCCAGCACCAAGACAGGGGGCGGAGAGACCCAGTACTTC. It encodes CASTKTGGGETQYF.